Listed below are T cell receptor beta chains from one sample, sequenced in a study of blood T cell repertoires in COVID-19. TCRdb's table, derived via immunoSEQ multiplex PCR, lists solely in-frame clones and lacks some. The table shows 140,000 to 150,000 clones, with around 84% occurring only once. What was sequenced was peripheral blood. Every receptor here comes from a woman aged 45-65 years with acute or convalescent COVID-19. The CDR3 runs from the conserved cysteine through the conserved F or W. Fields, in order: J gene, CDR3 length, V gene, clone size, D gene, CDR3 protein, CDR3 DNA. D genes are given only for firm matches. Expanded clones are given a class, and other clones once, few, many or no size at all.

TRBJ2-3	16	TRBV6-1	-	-	CASSEGRVVTTDTQYF	TGTGCCAGCAGTGAAGGTCGGGTGGTAACTACAGATACGCAGTATTTT
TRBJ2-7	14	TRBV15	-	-	CATGHEGQSYEQYF	TGTGCCACCGGCCACGAGGGACAATCATACGAGCAGTACTTC
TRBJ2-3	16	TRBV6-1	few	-	CASSEEWAGSTDTQYF	TGTGCCAGCAGTGAAGAATGGGCAGGGAGCACAGATACGCAGTATTTT
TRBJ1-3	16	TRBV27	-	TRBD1	CASSLWDRGPGNTIYF	TGTGCCAGCAGTTTATGGGACAGGGGGCCGGGAAACACCATATATTTT
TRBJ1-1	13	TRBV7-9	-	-	CASSLERRAEAFF	TGTGCCAGCAGCTTAGAGCGTCGAGCTGAAGCTTTCTTT
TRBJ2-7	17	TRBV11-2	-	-	CASSLFSGTPTSYEQYF	TGTGCCAGCAGCTTATTCTCCGGGACTCCTACTTCCTACGAGCAGTACTTC
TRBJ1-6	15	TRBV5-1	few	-	CASSWESSYNSPLHF	TGCGCCAGCAGCTGGGAGAGCTCCTATAATTCACCCCTCCACTTT
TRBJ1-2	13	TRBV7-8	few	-	CASSYTAGHGYTF	TGTGCCAGCAGCTACACTGCAGGGCATGGCTACACCTTC
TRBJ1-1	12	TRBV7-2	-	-	CASSDMNTEAFF	TGTGCCAGCAGCGACATGAACACTGAAGCTTTCTTT
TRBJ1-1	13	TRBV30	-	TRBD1	CAYEEGAGGEAFF	TGTGCCTATGAAGAGGGGGCTGGGGGTGAAGCTTTCTTT
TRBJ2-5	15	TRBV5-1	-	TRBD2	CASSPQTSGGETQYF	TGCGCCAGCAGCCCCCAGACTAGCGGGGGTGAGACCCAGTACTTC
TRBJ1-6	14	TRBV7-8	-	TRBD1	CASSRQGSNSPLHF	TGTGCCAGCAGCCGACAGGGTTCTAATTCACCCCTCCACTTT
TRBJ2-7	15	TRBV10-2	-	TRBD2	CASSALLAGSYEQYF	TGCGCCAGCAGTGCCCTACTAGCGGGGTCCTACGAGCAGTACTTC
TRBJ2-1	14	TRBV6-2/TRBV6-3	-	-	CASSYKGLYNEQFF	TGTGCCAGCAGTTACAAGGGGCTCTACAATGAGCAGTTCTTC
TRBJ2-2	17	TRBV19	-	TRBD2	CASSTKAGGADTGELFF	TGTGCCAGTAGTACTAAAGCGGGGGGGGCGGACACCGGGGAGCTGTTTTTT
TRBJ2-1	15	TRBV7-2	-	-	CASSLGAWGDNEQFF	TGTGCCAGCAGCTTAGGCGCATGGGGGGACAATGAGCAGTTCTTC
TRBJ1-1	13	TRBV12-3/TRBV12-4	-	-	CASSQQGNTEAFF	TGTGCCAGCAGTCAACAGGGGAACACTGAAGCTTTCTTT
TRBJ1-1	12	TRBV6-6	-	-	CTSSYVNTEAFF	TGTACCAGCAGTTACGTAAACACTGAAGCTTTCTTT
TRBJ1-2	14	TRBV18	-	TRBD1	CASSPGTDLYGYTF	TGTGCCAGCTCACCGGGGACAGACCTGTATGGCTACACCTTC
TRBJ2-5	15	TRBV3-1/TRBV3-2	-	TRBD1	CASSPRRDSQETQYF	TGTGCCAGCAGCCCGCGCCGGGACAGTCAAGAGACCCAGTACTTC
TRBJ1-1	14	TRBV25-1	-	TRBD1	CASIPQGARTEAFF	TGTGCCAGCATACCACAGGGGGCGAGGACTGAAGCTTTCTTT
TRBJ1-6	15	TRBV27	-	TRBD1	CASSLRAGGNSPLHF	TGTGCCAGCAGTTTAAGGGCAGGGGGAAATTCACCCCTCCACTTT
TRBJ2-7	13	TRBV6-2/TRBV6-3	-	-	CASSLTITGEQYF	TGTGCCAGCAGTCTGACCATCACGGGCGAGCAGTACTTC
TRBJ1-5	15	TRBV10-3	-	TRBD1	CAISGSTGDSQPQHF	TGTGCCATCAGTGGTTCCACAGGGGATAGTCAGCCCCAGCATTTT
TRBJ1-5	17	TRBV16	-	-	CASSQSGGGSSNQPQHF	TGTGCCAGCAGCCAATCGGGGGGAGGGAGCTCAAATCAGCCCCAGCATTTT
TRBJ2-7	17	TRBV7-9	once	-	CASSLEAGSILTYEQYF	TGTGCCAGCAGCTTAGAAGCCGGGTCCATATTAACCTACGAGCAGTACTTC
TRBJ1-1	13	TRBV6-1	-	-	CASSESAGMKAFF	TGTGCCAGCAGTGAATCGGCCGGGATGAAAGCTTTCTTT
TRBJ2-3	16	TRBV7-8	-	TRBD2	CASNLEAGLPPDTQYF	TGTGCCAGCAACTTAGAAGCGGGGCTCCCTCCAGATACGCAGTATTTT
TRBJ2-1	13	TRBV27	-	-	CASSLTTASEQFF	TGTGCCAGCAGTTTAACGACTGCGTCTGAGCAGTTCTTC
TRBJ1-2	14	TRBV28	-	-	CASRRGNLDHGYTF	TGTGCCAGCAGAAGAGGGAACCTCGATCATGGCTACACCTTC
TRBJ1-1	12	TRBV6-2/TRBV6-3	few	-	CASSYGQIEAFF	TGTGCCAGCAGTTACGGGCAGATTGAAGCTTTCTTT
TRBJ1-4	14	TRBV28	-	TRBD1	CASSFGDRVEKLFF	TGTGCCAGCAGTTTTGGGGACAGGGTTGAAAAACTGTTTTTT
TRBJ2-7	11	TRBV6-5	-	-	CATSRDYEQYF	TGTGCCACCTCCCGGGACTACGAGCAGTACTTC
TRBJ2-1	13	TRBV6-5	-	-	CASFSSLGGEQFF	TGTGCCAGCTTCTCTTCCTTGGGGGGTGAGCAGTTCTTC